The 5 T cell receptor beta chains reported below all come from one sample, sequenced in a study of human T cells and chemical hapten exposure. TCRdb passed the RACE reads through MiXCR, listing each CDR3 protein once. The data show over 85,000 distinct CDR3 sequences, approximately 10% seen once. Time point in this sample: pre-sensitization, week 0. Treatment defined: therapeutic diphenylcyclopropenone sensitization with weekly scalp DPC. The starting material was whole blood, obtained in connection with sensitization to the hapten diphenylcyclopropenone (DPC). These receptor sequences come from a woman aged 60-75 years with alopecia areata. Some clones in this sample may be carry-over from other donors' samples.

This clonotype was observed many times. The chain has TRBV28 and TRBJ1-2, with D uncertain. The CDR3 is 15 residues long. Germline V gene data show CDR1 as MDHEN and CDR2 as SYDVKM. V shed 4 bases and J shed 7 bases, with 19 bases lying between them. For the CDR3, the DNA is TGTGCCAGCAGTTCCCCCCCTACGCGAACGGGTGGCTACACCTTC. It codes for CASSSPPTRTGGYTF.

In this sample, this clonotype turned up many times. The chain has TRBV6-6 and TRBJ2-1; D possibly corresponds to TRBD2 (6 bases). The V gene's germline CDR1 is MNHNY and CDR2 SVGAGI (reference sequence). The CDR3 sequence is 16 residues long. V lost 8 bases to trimming and J lost 1 base, with 18 bases between them. The CDR3, as DNA: TGTGCCAGCGCTCACCCCGCGGGGAGATCCTACAATGAGCAGTTCTTC. Residues: CASAHPAGRSYNEQFF.

The chain employs TRBV7-3 and TRBJ1-1, with unresolved D. Germline V gene sequence: CDR1 SGHTA, CDR2 FQGTGA. Trimming took off 4 bases at V and 1 base at J, with 7 bases between the two ends. The CDR3 loop spans 13 amino acids. The CDR3 sequence: CASSSYRNTEAFF. The CDR3 DNA is TGTGCCAGCAGCTCCTACAGGAACACTGAAGCTTTCTTT. Drawing the rest from reference TRBV7-3 and TRBJ1-1, the complete variable domain is GAGVSQTPSNKVTEKGKYVELRCDPISGHTALYWYRQSLGQGPEFLIYFQGTGAADDSGLPNDRFFAVRPEGSVSTLKIQRTERGDSAVYLCASSSYRNTEAFFGQGTRLTVV.

This clonotype was seen only a few times. This chain joins TRBV29-1 and TRBJ1-2, with TRBD1 identical over 8 bases. This CDR3 comprises 12 residues. Germline-derived CDR1 and CDR2 are SQVTM and ANQGSEA. The V gene end was trimmed by 6 bases and the J gene end by 8 bases; junction bases not matched to a gene: 8. The CDR3 reads CSVIGQGRGYTF. CDR3 bases: TGCAGCGTAATAGGACAGGGCCGGGGCTACACCTTC. The whole variable domain, remainder taken from reference TRBV29-1 and TRBJ1-2, is SAVISQKPSRDICQRGTSLTIQCQVDSQVTMMFWYRQQPGQSLTLIATANQGSEATYESGFVIDKFPISRPNLTFSTLTVSNMSPEDSSIYLCSVIGQGRGYTFGSGTRLTVV.

This clonotype has just a few counts. This sequence joins TRBV4-1 and TRBJ2-1, with 7 bases matching TRBD1. There are 17 residues in the CDR3. From germline, CDR1 is MGHRA and CDR2 YSYEKL. Germline trimming cut 0 bases from V and 2 bases from J; bases unmatched to any gene: 7. CDR3 DNA: TGCGCCAGCAGCCAAGATCCCGGGACAGCCCCCTACAATGAGCAGTTCTTC. It is translated as CASSQDPGTAPYNEQFF.